Following are 31 T cell receptor beta chains from one sample sequenced in a study of CD8+CD57+ T cells in acquired aplastic anemia. Researchers used genomic DNA as the template to profile TCR beta VDJ and CDR3. Via MiXCR, TCRdb re-called the reads, giving one row per CDR3 protein. Of some 120,000 distinct CDR3 sequences in the sample, 30% to 45% were seen once. Sequencing involved patients with CD8+CD57+ cell expansion previously shown by flow cytometry. The sequencing sample was made of sorted CD4+, CD8+, or CD8+CD57+ T cells (not recorded which) from PBMCs. Receptors were obtained from a human donor with aplastic anemia.

This clonotype has a count of ten or more. DNA for the CDR3: TGTGCCAGTAGTACTTTCCGGGACAGACAAGAGACCCAGTACTTC. This gives the protein CASSTFRDRQETQYF. V gene TRBV19 combines with J gene TRBJ2-5; 7 bases map to TRBD1. This CDR3 contains 15 residues. Germline-derived CDR1 and CDR2 are LNHDA and SQIVND (reference sequence). V was pared by 4 bases and J by 2 bases, with 7 bases of the junction left unmatched.

The J gene is TRBJ1-2, the V gene TRBV29-1; D is unclear. The CDR3 has 12 residues. Germline lookup yields CDR1 SQVTM and CDR2 ANQGSEA. V dropped 6 bases and J dropped 0 bases, with 8 bases sitting between them. The CDR3 sequence: CSVAVANYGYTF. The CDR3 DNA follows: TGCAGCGTAGCGGTGGCTAACTATGGCTACACCTTC.

This clonotype was counted between two and nine times. The chain links TRBV30 to TRBJ2-5, with D perhaps TRBD2 (7 bases). The CDR3 is 13 residues long. Germline V gene lookup returns CDR1 GTSNPN and CDR2 SVGIG (reference sequence). V lost 5 bases and J 5 bases, leaving 15 bases between the germline ends. CDR3 nucleotides: TGTGCCTGGTGTTTCAGGGGAGGGGAGACCCAGTACTTC. Amino acids: CAWCFRGGETQYF.

The V and J genes are TRBV2 and TRBJ2-3; D not certain. Germline-derived CDR1 and CDR2 are SNHLY and FYNNEI. V was trimmed by 5 bases and J by 4 bases, leaving 7 bases between them. This CDR3 region has 12 residues. The CDR3 coding sequence is TGTGCCAGCAGTTCAGACCCAGATACGCAGTATTTT. Its protein product is CASSSDPDTQYF.

This chain uses TRBV15 with TRBJ1-2; D is unresolved. The CDR3 covers 14 residues. Germline V gene sequence: CDR1 LNHNV, CDR2 YYDKDF (reference sequence). V was pared by 5 bases and J by 0 bases, with 10 bases between. The CDR3 spells CATSYGTANYGYTF. The CDR3 region has the DNA TGTGCCACCAGCTATGGTACAGCTAACTATGGCTACACCTTC.

This clonotype was observed many times. This sequence joins TRBV19 and TRBJ2-1, with D perhaps given as TRBD1 or TRBD2 (5 bases each). V was cut by 11 bases and J by 4 bases, with 15 bases left in between. The CDR3 loop spans 13 amino acids. Germline CDR1 and CDR2: LNHDA and SQIVND (reference sequence). CDR3 amino acids: CAAGRANYNEQFF. As DNA, the CDR3 is TGTGCCGCGGGCAGGGCAAATTACAATGAGCAGTTCTTC. Complete variable domain (other parts from reference TRBV19 and TRBJ2-1): DGGITQSPKYLFRKEGQNVTLSCEQNLNHDAMYWYRQDPGQGLRLIYYSQIVNDFQKGDIAEGYSVSREKKESFPLTVTSAQKNPTAFYLCAAGRANYNEQFFGPGTRLTVL.

The chain employs TRBV29-1 and TRBJ1-5; D unclear. Germline CDR1 reads SQVTM; CDR2 reads ANQGSEA. V was trimmed by 5 bases and J by 6 bases, leaving 17 bases between them. This CDR3 has 14 residues. This chain's CDR3 is CSVQDGYGSQPQHF. The DNA of the CDR3 is TGCAGCGTTCAGGACGGTTATGGCAGTCAGCCCCAGCATTTT. Combining the CDR3 with reference TRBV29-1 and TRBJ1-5 gives the whole variable domain SAVISQKPSRDICQRGTSLTIQCQVDSQVTMMFWYRQQPGQSLTLIATANQGSEATYESGFVIDKFPISRPNLTFSTLTVSNMSPEDSSIYLCSVQDGYGSQPQHFGDGTRLSIL.

V gene TRBV2 combines with J gene TRBJ2-7; TRBD2 might be the D (5 bases). Germline-derived CDR1 and CDR2 are SNHLY and FYNNEI. This CDR3 is 13 amino acids long. Trimming shortened V by 7 bases and J by 0 bases, and 10 bases separated the two germline ends. The CDR3 coding sequence is TGTGCCAGCATGGTGGGGAGCTCCTACGAGCAGTACTTC. Protein sequence: CASMVGSSYEQYF.

As regards this clonotype: This may come from a read error, since a much larger clone is one base off. This chain connects TRBV5-1 to TRBJ1-2; a possible D gene is TRBD1 (5 bases). V lost 1 base to trimming and J lost 5 bases, with 21 bases between them. The CDR3 has 17 amino acids. The germline CDR1 and CDR2 sequences are SGHRS and YFSETQ. CDR3 residues: CASSLIGTSQEGYGYTF. The CDR3 nucleotides are TGCGCCAGCAGCTTGATCGGGACCTCACAGGAGGGGTATGGCTACACCTTC.

This clonotype was seen repeatedly, ten times or more. V and J are TRBV19 and TRBJ1-5; D may be TRBD1 (5 bases). Germline CDR1 and CDR2: LNHDA and SQIVND (reference sequence). The CDR3 totals 13 residues. Deletions cut 5 bases from V and 3 bases from J, with 8 bases between. The CDR3 here is CASSQGSNQPQHF. CDR3 coding DNA: TGTGCCAGTAGTCAGGGTTCCAATCAGCCCCAGCATTTT.

This clonotype was detected only a few times. This may be a read error, as it is one base from a much larger clone. The chain carries TRBV7-9 and TRBJ1-1; D might be TRBD1 (6 bases). CDR1 SEHNR and CDR2 FQNEAQ come from the germline V gene (reference sequence). CDR3 length: 14 residues. The CDR3 DNA sequence: TGTGCCAGCAGCTTGAGACAGGTAAACACTGAAGCTCTCTTT. Translated, it gives CASSLRQVNTEALF.

The rearrangement joins TRBV24-1 to TRBJ2-1; 7 bases align to TRBD1. CDR3 length: 12 amino acids. The germline CDR1 and CDR2 sequences are KGHDR and SFDVKD. The trim removed 9 bases at V and 8 bases at J, leaving 6 bases unmatched. CDR3 amino acids: CATDDRDHEQFF. In DNA form, the CDR3 reads TGTGCCACCGATGACAGGGATCATGAGCAGTTCTTC.

The table lists this clonotype with many counts. Here the CDR3 reads CASSIKGGGTEAFF. Here the CDR3 DNA reads TGTGCCAGCAGCATAAAGGGGGGCGGGACTGAAGCTTTCTTT. The chain employs TRBV7-3 and TRBJ1-1, with D perhaps TRBD1 (6 bases). The CDR3 runs to 14 residues. V dropped 5 bases and J dropped 5 bases, with 15 bases sitting between them. The germline V gene encodes CDR1 SGHTA and CDR2 FQGTGA.

This chain joins TRBV15 and TRBJ2-7; maybe TRBD2 (6 bases). V was pared by 0 bases and J by 1 base, with 13 bases between. The CDR3 is 16 residues long. Per germline, CDR1 LNHNV and CDR2 YYDKDF (reference sequence). The CDR3, as DNA: TGTGCCACCAGCAGAGAGCTTCTCGGGGGATCCTACGAGCAGTACTTC. Its translation is CATSRELLGGSYEQYF.

V gene TRBV28 combines with J gene TRBJ2-2; D gene uncertain. The V gene lost 6 bases and the J gene lost 3 bases, with 11 bases spanning the gap. Germline V gene lookup returns CDR1 MDHEN and CDR2 SYDVKM. CDR3 length: 14 amino acids. Here the CDR3 DNA reads TGTGCCAGCAGACTCAGGTGGGACACCGGGGAGCTGTTTTTT. Residues: CASRLRWDTGELFF.

This clonotype appeared many times. The chain joins TRBV5-1 to TRBJ2-7, with D hard to call. V was clipped by 0 bases and J by 3 bases, with 13 bases between them. The CDR3 contains 15 residues. Germline lookup yields CDR1 SGHRS and CDR2 YFSETQ. The CDR3 loop reads CASSLAPESGYEQYF. In DNA, the CDR3 is TGCGCCAGCAGCTTGGCCCCTGAGTCCGGCTACGAGCAGTACTTC.

This sequence joins TRBV6-1 and TRBJ1-1; D is unclear. This CDR3 contains 14 residues. Germline CDR1 and CDR2: MNHNS and SASEGT. Trimming took off 5 bases at V and 0 bases at J, with 10 bases between the two ends. The DNA for the CDR3 is TGTGCCAGCAGTCCTTCGACTCTGAACACTGAAGCTTTCTTT. It specifies CASSPSTLNTEAFF.

The V gene is TRBV7-9, the J gene TRBJ2-7; 8 nucleotides align to TRBD1. CDR1 and CDR2 from the germline V gene are SEHNR and FQNEAQ (reference sequence). V was clipped by 4 bases and J by 2 bases; unmatched bases: 7. This CDR3 is built from 15 residues. The CDR3 DNA is TGTGCCAGCAGCTCCGGGACAGGTCAACCCTACGAGCAGTACTTC. This codes for CASSSGTGQPYEQYF.

The chain recombines TRBV10-2 with TRBJ2-7; unclear D gene. V dropped 4 bases and J dropped 5 bases, with 9 bases sitting between them. CDR1 and CDR2 from the germline V gene are WSHSY and SAAADI. CDR3 length: 12 amino acids. The CDR3 coding sequence is TGCGCCAGCAGTGTAGGAATCGACGAGCAGTACTTC. Protein product: CASSVGIDEQYF.

This clonotype was seen repeatedly, ten times or more. V usage is TRBV6-2 or TRBV6-3 and J usage is TRBJ1-5, with 7 bases identical to TRBD1. Germline values: CDR1 MNHEY, CDR2 SVGEGT. The CDR3 runs to 18 residues. With 0 bases clipped from V and 3 bases from J, the junction kept 11 bases outside the gene matches. CDR3 region: CASSYSFRGRFNNQPQHF. The CDR3 nucleotides read TGTGCCAGCAGTTACTCGTTTAGGGGGCGATTCAACAATCAGCCCCAGCATTTT.

This clonotype was seen more than once but under ten times. The junction differs from germline at one of its ends, possibly a read error. The J gene is TRBJ1-1, the V gene TRBV29-1; maybe TRBD1 (6 bases). The germline CDR1 and CDR2 sequences are SQVTM and ANQGSEA. The CDR3 runs 11 residues. CDR3 residues: CSVDQGTEALF. The CDR3 DNA is TGCAGCGTTGATCAGGGGACCGAAGCTCTCTTT.

At least ten counts were recorded for this clonotype. This chain joins TRBV19 and TRBJ1-4, with D possibly TRBD1 on 6 matching bases. This CDR3 comprises 13 residues. V dropped 5 bases and J dropped 8 bases, with 12 bases sitting between them. Germline loops: CDR1 LNHDA, CDR2 SQIVND (reference sequence). The CDR3 coding sequence is TGTGCCAGTAGTGTTGGACAGCCCGAAAAACTGTTTTTT. It is translated as CASSVGQPEKLFF.

This clonotype was recorded at least ten times. The chain couples TRBV7-2 to TRBJ2-1; 13 bases are a match to TRBD2. Germline V lookup: CDR1 SGHTA, CDR2 FQGNSA. V dropped 1 base and J dropped 11; count of bases not matched to a gene: 8. The CDR3 runs to 16 residues. This CDR3 is CASSLEGTSGAGKQFF. The CDR3 region has the DNA TGTGCCAGCAGCTTAGAAGGGACTAGCGGGGCGGGGAAGCAGTTCTTC.

This clonotype was found many times. This chain links TRBV14 with TRBJ1-2; D is uncertain. The CDR3 has 15 amino acids. V was pared by 3 bases and J by 8 bases, with 19 bases between. Germline CDR1 and CDR2: SGHDN and FVKESK. The CDR3 sequence: CASSQSGLFTGGYTF. CDR3 in DNA: TGTGCCAGCAGCCAGTCGGGCCTCTTCACTGGGGGCTACACCTTC.

This clonotype was detected ten times or more. V gene TRBV10-3 combines with J gene TRBJ1-4; tentatively, D is TRBD1 (6 bases). Germline assignment: CDR1 ENHRY and CDR2 SYGVKD. Trimming cost V 0 bases and J 8 bases, with 13 bases left between them. The CDR3 length is 15 residues. The CDR3 sequence: CAISESTGSGEKLFF. The CDR3 nucleotides are TGTGCCATCAGTGAGTCCACAGGGTCTGGGGAAAAACTGTTTTTT.

J is TRBJ2-3 and V is TRBV10-1; tentatively, D is TRBD1 or TRBD2 (6 bases each). Germline values: CDR1 WNHNN, CDR2 SYGVQD (reference sequence). Between the trimmed V and J ends, which lost 5 bases and 4 bases, there was a span of 25 bases. The CDR3 is 18 residues long. The CDR3 protein is CASSPREVQGPIPDTQYF. CDR3 in DNA: TGCGCCAGCAGTCCTAGGGAGGTACAGGGCCCAATCCCAGATACGCAGTATTTT.

The chain's CDR3 is CASSGVREQYF. CDR3 DNA: TGTGCCAGTAGTGGGGTCCGAGAGCAGTACTTC. The chain recombines TRBV19 with TRBJ2-7; D unclear. This CDR3 has 11 residues. V lost 5 bases, J lost 7 bases, and 9 bases lay in between. Germline lookup yields CDR1 LNHDA and CDR2 SQIVND (reference sequence).

The V and J genes are TRBV6-5 and TRBJ2-1, with TRBD1 identical over 11 bases. Per the germline V gene, CDR1 is MNHEY and CDR2 is SVGAGI. The CDR3 totals 17 residues. Unmatched junction bases numbered 9, after V lost 6 bases and J lost 2 bases. In DNA form, the CDR3 reads TGTGCCAGCAGCCCTAGGGACAGGGGGTTAACCTACAATGAGCAGTTCTTC. Residues: CASSPRDRGLTYNEQFF.

This clonotype was seen at least ten times. The rearrangement uses TRBV20-1 and TRBJ1-2, with D perhaps matching TRBD1 (6 bases). Between the trimmed V and J ends, which lost 6 bases and 8 bases, there was a span of 10 bases. Germline lookup yields CDR1 DFQATT and CDR2 SNEGSKA (reference sequence). CDR3 size: 10 residues. The CDR3 DNA sequence: TGCAGTGCCCTACAGGGAGGCTACACCTTC. As protein: CSALQGGYTF.

The chain couples TRBV6-2 or TRBV6-3 to TRBJ1-1; no clear D gene. Trimming took off 4 bases at V and 9 bases at J, with 12 bases between the two ends. This CDR3 has 12 amino acids. Germline V CDR1 and CDR2: MNHEY, SVGEGT. The CDR3 sequence is CASSFFPGKAFF. As DNA, the CDR3 is TGTGCCAGCAGTTTTTTCCCGGGGAAAGCTTTCTTT.

This clonotype was recorded once. The genes are TRBV5-1 and TRBJ2-7; the match to TRBD2 covers 7 bases. Germline trimming cut 4 bases from V and 7 bases from J; bases unmatched to any gene: 5. Looked up from germline, CDR1 is SGHRS and CDR2 is YFSETQ. CDR3 length: 12 residues. CDR3 DNA sequence: TGCGCCAGCAGCACCCATAGCGGGGAGCAGTACTTC. Translated, it gives CASSTHSGEQYF.